Each of the 11 T cell receptor beta chains below was sequenced from the same sample in a study of blood T cell repertoires in COVID-19. The assay was immunoSEQ multiplex PCR, and TCRdb's table has in-frame clones only and misses some. Of about 58,000 clones in the sample, more than 80% were seen once. The sequencing input was peripheral blood. Receptors originate from a human donor in a cohort sampled during active COVID-19.

The chain has TRBV7-2 and TRBJ1-2, with TRBD1 matching 7 bases. The CDR3 covers 16 residues. J was trimmed by 3 bases and V by 5 bases; bases with no gene match: 12. Per the germline V gene, CDR1 is SGHTA and CDR2 is FQGNSA. This CDR3 reads CASSPRGQGVDYGYTF. The CDR3 DNA is TGTGCCAGCAGCCCTAGGGGGCAGGGAGTGGACTATGGCTACACCTTC.

The chain has TRBV30 and TRBJ1-2; no clear D. From germline, CDR1 is GTSNPN and CDR2 SVGIG (reference sequence). CDR3 length: 14 amino acids. Trimming pared 4 bases from V and 0 bases from J, leaving 12 bases between. In DNA form, the CDR3 reads TGTGCCTGGAAGAGGCAGCAAGCTAACTATGGCTACACCTTC. It codes for CAWKRQQANYGYTF.

The J gene is TRBJ2-3, the V gene TRBV28; 15 nucleotides match TRBD2. The trim removed 2 bases at V and 0 bases at J, leaving 3 bases unmatched. The CDR3 consists of 18 residues. Germline V gives CDR1 MDHEN, CDR2 SYDVKM. For the CDR3, the DNA is TGTGCCAGCAGTTTAGGACTAGCGGGGGGGACAAGCACAGATACGCAGTATTTT. Translation: CASSLGLAGGTSTDTQYF.

The chain has TRBV11-2 and TRBJ2-3; 9 bases line up with TRBD1. This CDR3 spans 18 amino acids. Germline V lookup: CDR1 SGHAT, CDR2 FQNNGV. V lost 1 base to trimming and J lost 2 bases; unmatched junction nucleotides: 10. The CDR3 sequence: CASSLGKTGGIATDTQYF. In nucleotides, the CDR3 is TGTGCCAGCAGCTTAGGAAAGACAGGGGGAATAGCCACAGATACGCAGTATTTT.

This rearrangement joins TRBV29-1 to TRBJ2-1; a possible D gene is TRBD1 (6 bases). From germline, CDR1 is SQVTM and CDR2 ANQGSEA. With 5 bases removed from V and 4 bases from J, the gap between germline ends came to 15 bases. The CDR3 runs to 14 residues. The CDR3 region is CSVRTGGPYNEQFF. For the CDR3, the DNA is TGCAGCGTTCGAACTGGGGGCCCGTACAATGAGCAGTTCTTC.

CDR3: CASSPRTSGRAVEQFF. The CDR3 DNA follows: TGCGCCAGCAGCCCCCGGACTAGCGGGAGAGCGGTTGAGCAGTTCTTC. The rearrangement uses TRBV4-1 and TRBJ2-1, with 13 positions matching TRBD2. The CDR3 length is 16 residues. V was clipped by 4 bases and J by 9 bases; unmatched bases: 9. In germline, CDR1 is MGHRA, CDR2 YSYEKL.

This clone appeared a single time. The chain carries TRBV6-2 or TRBV6-3 and TRBJ2-2; TRBD2 might be the D (5 bases). The V gene's germline CDR1 is MNHEY and CDR2 SVGEGT. V lost 0 bases and J 1 base, leaving 9 bases between the germline ends. CDR3 length: 16 residues. In DNA, the CDR3 is TGTGCCAGCAGTTACTCTCCCGGGATGAACACCGGGGAGCTGTTTTTT. As protein: CASSYSPGMNTGELFF.

The rearrangement uses TRBV6-2 or TRBV6-3 and TRBJ2-3; 7 bases match TRBD1. V was pared by 2 bases and J by 1 base, with 3 bases of the junction left unmatched. This CDR3 comprises 15 residues. Germline V gene sequence: CDR1 MNHEY, CDR2 SVGEGT. This chain's CDR3 is CASSYGTVRTDTQYF. CDR3 DNA sequence: TGTGCCAGCAGTTACGGGACAGTCCGCACAGATACGCAGTATTTT.

V usage is TRBV29-1 and J usage is TRBJ2-5; perhaps TRBD1 as D (6 bases). Deletions cut 6 bases from V and 5 bases from J, with 10 bases between. CDR3 size: 11 residues. Germline-derived CDR1 and CDR2 are SQVTM and ANQGSEA. The CDR3 sequence: CSVTDRETQYF. The DNA of the CDR3 is TGCAGCGTCACCGACAGGGAGACCCAGTACTTC.

The CDR3 sequence is CASSLGWTGGSYNSPLHF. The CDR3 DNA reads as TGTGCCAGCAGCTTAGGTTGGACAGGGGGCTCCTATAATTCACCCCTCCACTTT. V and J are TRBV7-2 and TRBJ1-6, with 10 bases matching TRBD1. Per germline, CDR1 SGHTA and CDR2 FQGNSA. V dropped 1 base and J dropped 0; count of bases not matched to a gene: 3. The CDR3 is 18 residues long.

V and J are TRBV7-9 and TRBJ1-5, with 7 nucleotides matching TRBD1. CDR3 length: 16 amino acids. The germline CDR1 and CDR2 sequences are SEHNR and FQNEAQ (reference sequence). V lost 0 bases to trimming and J lost 4 bases; unmatched junction nucleotides: 6. DNA for the CDR3: TGTGCCAGCAGCTTAGCCGGGACAGCAACGAATCAGCCCCAGCATTTT. It yields the protein CASSLAGTATNQPQHF.